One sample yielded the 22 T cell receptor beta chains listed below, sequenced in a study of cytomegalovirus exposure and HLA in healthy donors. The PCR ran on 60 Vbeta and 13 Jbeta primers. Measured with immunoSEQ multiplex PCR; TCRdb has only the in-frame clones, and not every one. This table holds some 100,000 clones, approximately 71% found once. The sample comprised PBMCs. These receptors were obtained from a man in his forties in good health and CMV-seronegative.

CDR3 sequence (DNA): TGTGCCACCAGCAGAGATAGAGGCCTCCAGTACTTC. Protein sequence: CATSRDRGLQYF. The rearrangement links TRBV15 to TRBJ2-5, with D hard to call. CDR3 length: 12 residues. Germline CDR1 and CDR2: LNHNV and YYDKDF (reference sequence). V was shortened by 0 bases and J by 10 bases, with 9 bases between the two germline ends. Using reference TRBV15 and TRBJ2-5 for the parts outside the CDR3, the full variable domain is DAMVIQNPRYQVTQFGKPVTLSCSQTLNHNVMYWYQQKSSQAPKLLFHYYDKDFNNEADTPDNFQSRRPNTSFCFLDIRSPGLGDTAMYLCATSRDRGLQYFGPGTRLLVL.

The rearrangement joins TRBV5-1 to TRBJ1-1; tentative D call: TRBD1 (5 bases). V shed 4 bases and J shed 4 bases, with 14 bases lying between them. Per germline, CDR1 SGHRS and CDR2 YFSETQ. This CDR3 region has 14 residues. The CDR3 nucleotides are TGCGCCAGCAGCCAAACCGACAGTTCCACTGAAGCTTTCTTT. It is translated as CASSQTDSSTEAFF.

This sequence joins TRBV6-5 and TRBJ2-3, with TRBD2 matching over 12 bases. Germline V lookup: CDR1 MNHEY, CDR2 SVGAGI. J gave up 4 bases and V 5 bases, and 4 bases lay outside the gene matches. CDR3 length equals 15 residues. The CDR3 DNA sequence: TGTGCCAGCAGTGGACTAGCGGGGAGGGCAGATACGCAGTATTTT. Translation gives CASSGLAGRADTQYF.

In DNA, the CDR3 is TGTGCTAGTGGTTTCGCCGGGTACACTGAAGCTTTCTTT. Its translation: CASGFAGYTEAFF. The chain recombines TRBV12-5 with TRBJ1-1; D remains ambiguous. This CDR3 has 13 residues. Per germline, CDR1 LGHNT and CDR2 FRNRAP. The ends were cut back, 3 bases at V and 3 bases at J, with 8 bases in the middle.

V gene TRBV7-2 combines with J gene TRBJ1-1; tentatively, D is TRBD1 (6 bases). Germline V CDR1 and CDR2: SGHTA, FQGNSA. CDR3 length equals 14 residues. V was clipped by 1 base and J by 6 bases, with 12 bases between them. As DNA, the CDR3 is TGTGCCAGCAGCTTAGAGCCAGGGGCCGCTGAAGCTTTCTTT. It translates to CASSLEPGAAEAFF. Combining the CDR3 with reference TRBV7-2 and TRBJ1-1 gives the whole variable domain GAGVSQSPSNKVTEKGKDVELRCDPISGHTALYWYRQSLGQGLEFLIYFQGNSAPDKSGLPSDRFSAERTGGSVSTLTIQRTQQEDSAVYLCASSLEPGAAEAFFGQGTRLTVV.

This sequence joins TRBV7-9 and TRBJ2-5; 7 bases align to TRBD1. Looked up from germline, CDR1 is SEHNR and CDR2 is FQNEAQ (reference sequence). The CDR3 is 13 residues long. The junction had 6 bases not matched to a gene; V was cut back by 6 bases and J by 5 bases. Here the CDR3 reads CASRPQGMETQYF. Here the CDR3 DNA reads TGTGCCAGCAGGCCACAGGGGATGGAGACCCAGTACTTC.

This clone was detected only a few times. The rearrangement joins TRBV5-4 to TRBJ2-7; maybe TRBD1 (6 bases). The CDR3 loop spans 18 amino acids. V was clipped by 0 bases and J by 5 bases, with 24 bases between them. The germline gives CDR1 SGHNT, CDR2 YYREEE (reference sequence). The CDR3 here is CASSLEESWTAHPDEQYF. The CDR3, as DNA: TGTGCCAGCAGCTTGGAAGAATCGTGGACAGCCCACCCCGACGAGCAGTACTTC.

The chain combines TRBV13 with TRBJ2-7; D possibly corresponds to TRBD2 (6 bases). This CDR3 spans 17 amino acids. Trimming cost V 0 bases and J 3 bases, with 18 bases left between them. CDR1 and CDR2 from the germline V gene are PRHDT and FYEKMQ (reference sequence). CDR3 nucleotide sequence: TGTGCCAGCAGCTTAGGGACGACGCACCGGGGAGGCTACGAGCAGTACTTC. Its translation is CASSLGTTHRGGYEQYF.

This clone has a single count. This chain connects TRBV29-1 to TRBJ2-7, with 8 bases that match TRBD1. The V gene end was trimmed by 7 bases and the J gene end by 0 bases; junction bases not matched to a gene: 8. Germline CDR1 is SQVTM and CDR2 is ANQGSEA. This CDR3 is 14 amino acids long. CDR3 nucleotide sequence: TGCAGCGCCGGACAGGGCTACTCCTCCTACGAGCAGTACTTC. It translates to CSAGQGYSSYEQYF.

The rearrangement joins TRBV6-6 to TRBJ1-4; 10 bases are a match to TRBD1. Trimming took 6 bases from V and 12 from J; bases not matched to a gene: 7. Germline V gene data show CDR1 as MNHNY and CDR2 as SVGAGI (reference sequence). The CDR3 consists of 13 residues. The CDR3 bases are TGTGCCAGCAGAAATGGACAGGGGGAGCAACTGTTTTTT. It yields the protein CASRNGQGEQLFF.

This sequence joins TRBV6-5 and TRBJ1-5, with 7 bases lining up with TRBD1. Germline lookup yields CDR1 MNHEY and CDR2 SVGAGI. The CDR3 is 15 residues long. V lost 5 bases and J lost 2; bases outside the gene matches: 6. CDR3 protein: CASSRQGAGNQPQHF. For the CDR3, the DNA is TGTGCCAGCAGTCGACAGGGAGCGGGCAATCAGCCCCAGCATTTT.

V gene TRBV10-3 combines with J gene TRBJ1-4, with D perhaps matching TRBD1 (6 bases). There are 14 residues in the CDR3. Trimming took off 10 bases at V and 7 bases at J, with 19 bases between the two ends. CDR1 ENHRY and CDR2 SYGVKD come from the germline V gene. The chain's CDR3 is CATALQGKSEKLFF. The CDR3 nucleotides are TGTGCCACCGCCCTTCAGGGGAAGAGTGAAAAACTGTTTTTT.

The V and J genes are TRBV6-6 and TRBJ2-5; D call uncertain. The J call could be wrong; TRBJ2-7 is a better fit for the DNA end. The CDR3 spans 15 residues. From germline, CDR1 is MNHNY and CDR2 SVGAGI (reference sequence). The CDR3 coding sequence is TGTGCCAGCAGTTACTTGGGCAATAACGCCTACGAGCAGTACTTC. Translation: CASSYLGNNAYEQYF.

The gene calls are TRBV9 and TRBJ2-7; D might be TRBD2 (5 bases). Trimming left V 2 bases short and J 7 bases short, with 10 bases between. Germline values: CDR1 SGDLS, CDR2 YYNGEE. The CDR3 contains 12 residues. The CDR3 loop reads CASSVGVGEQYF. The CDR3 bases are TGTGCCAGCAGCGTCGGGGTGGGGGAGCAGTACTTC.

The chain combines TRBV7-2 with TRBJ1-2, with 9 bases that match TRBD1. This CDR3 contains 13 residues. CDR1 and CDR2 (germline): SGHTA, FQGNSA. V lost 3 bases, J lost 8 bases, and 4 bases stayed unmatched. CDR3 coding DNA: TGTGCCAGCAGCTTGGGACAGGGCCAGGGCTACACCTTC. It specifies CASSLGQGQGYTF.

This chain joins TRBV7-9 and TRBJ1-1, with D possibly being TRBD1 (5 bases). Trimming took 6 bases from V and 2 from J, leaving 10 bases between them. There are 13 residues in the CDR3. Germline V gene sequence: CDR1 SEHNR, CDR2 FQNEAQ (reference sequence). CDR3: CASSRQQNTEAFF. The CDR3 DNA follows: TGTGCCAGCAGTCGACAGCAAAACACTGAAGCTTTCTTT.

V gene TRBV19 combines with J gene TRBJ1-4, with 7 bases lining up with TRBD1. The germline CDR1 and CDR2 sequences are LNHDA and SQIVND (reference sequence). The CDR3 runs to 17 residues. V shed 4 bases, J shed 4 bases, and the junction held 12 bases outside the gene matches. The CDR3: CASSSLNRDRSNEKLFF. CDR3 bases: TGTGCCAGTAGTAGCCTAAACCGGGACAGAAGTAATGAAAAACTGTTTTTT.

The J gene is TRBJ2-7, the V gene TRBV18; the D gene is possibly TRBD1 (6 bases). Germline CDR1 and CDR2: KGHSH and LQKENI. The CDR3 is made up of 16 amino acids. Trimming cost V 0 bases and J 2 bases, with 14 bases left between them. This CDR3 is CASSPPTGPSPYEQYF. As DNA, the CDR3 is TGTGCCAGCTCACCACCTACAGGGCCGAGCCCCTACGAGCAGTACTTC.

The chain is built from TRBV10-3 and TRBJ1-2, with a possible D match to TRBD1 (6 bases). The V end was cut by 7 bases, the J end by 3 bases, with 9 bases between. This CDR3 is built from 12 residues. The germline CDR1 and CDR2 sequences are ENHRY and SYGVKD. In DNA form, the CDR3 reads TGTGCCATCAACCCAGGGGACTATGGCTACACCTTC. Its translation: CAINPGDYGYTF.

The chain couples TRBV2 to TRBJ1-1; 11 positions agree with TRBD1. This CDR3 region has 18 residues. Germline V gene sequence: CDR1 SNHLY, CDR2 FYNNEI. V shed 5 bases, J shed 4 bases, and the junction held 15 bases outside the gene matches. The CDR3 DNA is TGTGCCAGCAGTCAACGGACAGGGGGCGTTCTAGTGGGCACTGAAGCTTTCTTT. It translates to CASSQRTGGVLVGTEAFF.

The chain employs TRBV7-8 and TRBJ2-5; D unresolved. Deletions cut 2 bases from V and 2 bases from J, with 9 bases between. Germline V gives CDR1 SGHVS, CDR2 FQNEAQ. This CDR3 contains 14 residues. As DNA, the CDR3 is TGTGCCAGCAGCTTAACGCTAAATCAAGAGACCCAGTACTTC. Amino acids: CASSLTLNQETQYF.

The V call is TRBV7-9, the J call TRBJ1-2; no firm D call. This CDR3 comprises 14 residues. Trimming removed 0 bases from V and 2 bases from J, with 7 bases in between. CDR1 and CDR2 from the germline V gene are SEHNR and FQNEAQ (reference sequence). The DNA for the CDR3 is TGTGCCAGCAGCTTAGCGAGGCAGAACTATGGCTACACCTTC. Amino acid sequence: CASSLARQNYGYTF. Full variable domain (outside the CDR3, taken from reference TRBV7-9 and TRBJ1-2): DTGVSQNPRHKITKRGQNVTFRCDPISEHNRLYWYRQTLGQGPEFLTYFQNEAQLEKSRLLSDRFSAERPKGSFSTLEIQRTEQGDSAMYLCASSLARQNYGYTFGSGTRLTVV.